A single T cell receptor beta chain is shown here with its context. What it binds is not known. V shed 3 bases and J 5 bases; nucleotides not matched to a gene: 3. Germline CDR1 and CDR2: LNHDA and SQIVND (reference sequence). The CDR3 runs 13 residues. This record comes from a study of CD8+CD57+ T cells in acquired aplastic anemia. Background on the study: The DNA of sorted CD4+ and CD8+ cells averaged roughly 3.2 ug. An average of about 9.8 million reads for CD4+ cells was obtained from healthy donors.

The study profiled TCR beta VDJ and CDR3 using genomic DNA as template. TCRdb re-called the reads through MiXCR, storing one row per CDR3 protein. The data show 150,000 to 200,000 distinct CDR3 sequences, with roughly 40% seen just once and 1.1% held by the top ten. General observations from the study: With respect to CD8+ Simpson's diversity, patients and controls did not differ significantly. Common to patients and controls were approximately 30 CD8+ CDR3 sequences.

The sequencing input was sorted CD4+, CD8+, or CD8+CD57+ T cells (not recorded which) from PBMCs. V gene TRBV19 combines with J gene TRBJ1-2; 7 bases are a match to TRBD1. The receptor was derived from a human donor in good health. The CDR3 protein is CASSIGTVYGYTF. CDR3 in DNA: TGTGCCAGTAGTATTGGGACAGTTTATGGCTACACCTTC.